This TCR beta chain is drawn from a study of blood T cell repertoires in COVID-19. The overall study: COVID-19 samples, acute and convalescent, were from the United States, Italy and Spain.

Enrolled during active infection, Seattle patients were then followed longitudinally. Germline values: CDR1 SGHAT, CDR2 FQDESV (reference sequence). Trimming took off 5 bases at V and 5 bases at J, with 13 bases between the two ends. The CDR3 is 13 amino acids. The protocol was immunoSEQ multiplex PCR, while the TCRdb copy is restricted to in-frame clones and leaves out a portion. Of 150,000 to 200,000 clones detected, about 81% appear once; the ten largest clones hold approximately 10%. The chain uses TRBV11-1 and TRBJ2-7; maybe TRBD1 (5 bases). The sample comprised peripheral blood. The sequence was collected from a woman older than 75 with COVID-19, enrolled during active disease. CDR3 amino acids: CASSVTREHEQYF. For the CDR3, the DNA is TGTGCCAGCAGCGTAACCAGGGAACACGAGCAGTACTTC.